The 32 T cell receptor beta chains presented below share a single source sample, sequenced in a study of T cell responses to AZD1222 COVID-19 vaccine. Assay: immunoSEQ multiplex PCR; the TCRdb copy retains only in-frame clones and omits some. The sample includes 100,000 or so clones, about 90% of them seen just once. Sample: peripheral blood, taken on day 0 of MenACWY control vaccination. These receptors were collected from an adult in good health.

The V call is TRBV11-2, the J call TRBJ1-5; D is ambiguous. CDR1 is SGHAT, CDR2 FQNNGV, per germline. There are 15 residues in the CDR3. Deletions cut 0 bases from V and 6 bases from J, with 12 bases between. CDR3 residues: CASSLDGQGGQPQHF. The CDR3, as DNA: TGTGCCAGCAGCTTAGATGGGCAAGGAGGTCAGCCCCAGCATTTT.

Remarks on this clone: Other DNA sequences in the same sample also yield this CDR3. The gene calls are TRBV12-3 or TRBV12-4 and TRBJ1-4; a possible D gene is TRBD1 (6 bases). The length of the CDR3 is 13 residues. Trimming removed 8 bases at V and 7 bases at J, with 14 bases between. CDR3 sequence: CASRETGSEKLFF. CDR3 in DNA: TGTGCCAGCCGGGAGACAGGCAGTGAAAAACTGTTTTTT.

The chain recombines TRBV24-1 with TRBJ2-7; D ambiguous. Looked up from germline, CDR1 is KGHDR and CDR2 is SFDVKD. V was shortened by 4 bases and J by 4 bases, with 16 bases between the two germline ends. The CDR3 runs to 15 residues. The CDR3 DNA reads as TGTGCCACCAGTGACCCTGGACGGAATCCGTACGAGCAGTACTTC. It is translated as CATSDPGRNPYEQYF.

The chain couples TRBV3-1 (or the pseudogene TRBV3-2) to TRBJ1-1; the match to TRBD1 covers 11 bases. V lost 3 bases, J lost 6 bases, and 3 bases stayed unmatched. The CDR3 covers 14 residues. The germline V gene has CDR1 LGHDT and CDR2 YNNKEL (reference sequence). The CDR3 loop reads CASSQGQGVAEAFF. The CDR3 region has the DNA TGTGCCAGCAGCCAGGGACAGGGGGTCGCTGAAGCTTTCTTT.

J is TRBJ2-2 and V is TRBV5-1; 8 positions match TRBD1. CDR1 is SGHRS, CDR2 YFSETQ, per germline. The CDR3 has 15 amino acids. V lost 4 bases, J lost 7 bases, and 9 bases stayed unmatched. This CDR3 reads CASSERTGPFGELFF. As DNA, the CDR3 is TGCGCCAGCAGCGAAAGGACAGGGCCCTTCGGGGAGCTGTTTTTT.

This chain joins TRBV5-1 and TRBJ1-2, with a possible D match to TRBD1 (5 bases). Germline CDR1 and CDR2: SGHRS and YFSETQ. CDR3 size: 13 residues. V lost 4 bases and J lost 6, with 13 bases in between. CDR3 DNA: TGCGCCAGCAGCCCGGGGGATGGGAATGGCTACACCTTC. It yields the protein CASSPGDGNGYTF.

V is TRBV11-2 and J is TRBJ1-3; D remains unclear. V shed 5 bases and J shed 4 bases, with 12 bases lying between them. The germline V gene encodes CDR1 SGHAT and CDR2 FQNNGV. This CDR3 has 14 residues. As DNA, the CDR3 is TGTGCCAGCAGCCCCAGTTACTCAGGAAACACCATATATTTT. It encodes CASSPSYSGNTIYF.

The rearrangement uses TRBV30 and TRBJ1-2, with D hard to call. Germline CDR1 and CDR2: GTSNPN and SVGIG (reference sequence). The CDR3 totals 13 residues. V lost 0 bases and J 5 bases, leaving 10 bases between the germline ends. CDR3 amino acids: CAWSVRGEYGYTF. For the CDR3, the DNA is TGTGCCTGGAGTGTACGCGGGGAGTATGGCTACACCTTC. Using reference TRBV30 and TRBJ1-2 for the parts outside the CDR3, the full variable domain is SQTIHQWPATLVQPVGSPLSLECTVEGTSNPNLYWYRQAAGRGLQLLFYSVGIGQISSEVPQNLSASRPQDRQFILSSKKLLLSDSGFYLCAWSVRGEYGYTFGSGTRLTVV.

V and J are TRBV4-1 and TRBJ1-1, with D uncertain. Trimming shortened V by 4 bases and J by 1 base, and 13 bases separated the two germline ends. CDR3 size: 15 residues. The germline V gene has CDR1 MGHRA and CDR2 YSYEKL. The chain's CDR3 is CASSPTWRTNTEAFF. The CDR3 region has the DNA TGCGCCAGCAGCCCTACCTGGCGGACGAACACTGAAGCTTTCTTT.

The V call is TRBV10-1, the J call TRBJ1-3; D may be TRBD1 (6 bases). The V end was cut by 5 bases, the J end by 1 base, with 9 bases between. CDR3 size: 14 residues. Germline assignment: CDR1 WNHNN and CDR2 SYGVQD (reference sequence). The CDR3 sequence is CASSTDRSGNTIYF. Written as DNA, the CDR3 is TGCGCCAGCAGTACGGACAGATCTGGAAACACCATATATTTT.

The chain joins TRBV6-5 to TRBJ2-7, with D tentatively TRBD1 (6 bases). This CDR3 comprises 13 residues. Trimming shortened V by 8 bases and J by 3 bases, and 14 bases separated the two germline ends. CDR1 is MNHEY and CDR2 is SVGAGI in the germline V gene. CDR3 protein: CASAAAQGYEQYF. CDR3 in DNA: TGTGCCAGCGCGGCTGCACAGGGCTACGAGCAGTACTTC.

The chain links TRBV30 to TRBJ2-3, with 11 bases fitting TRBD1. Per the germline V gene, CDR1 is GTSNPN and CDR2 is SVGIG (reference sequence). This CDR3 has 16 residues. After removal of 3 bases from V and 1 base from J, the junction contained 6 bases not matched to a gene. DNA of the CDR3: TGTGCCTGGAGCCCCGGGACAGGGGGACGCACAGATACGCAGTATTTT. Translation gives CAWSPGTGGRTDTQYF.

V usage is TRBV7-9 and J usage is TRBJ2-2, with TRBD1 identical over 11 bases. CDR1 and CDR2 (germline): SEHNR, FQNEAQ (reference sequence). This CDR3 comprises 16 residues. Germline trimming cut 5 bases from V and 2 bases from J; bases unmatched to any gene: 4. CDR3 in DNA: TGTGCCAGCAGCGTGGACAGGGGGCTAAACACCGGGGAGCTGTTTTTT. Translating gives CASSVDRGLNTGELFF.

In regard to this clone: The junction does not match germline at one end; this may be a read error. The CDR3 loop is CARRAGGTGELFF. The CDR3 DNA reads TGTGCCCGCAGGGCCGGGGGGACCGGGGAGCTGTTTTTT. The genes are TRBV9 and TRBJ2-2, with 7 nucleotides matching TRBD2. This CDR3 has 13 residues. Germline V gene lookup returns CDR1 SGDLS and CDR2 YYNGEE.

This sequence joins TRBV7-9 and TRBJ1-2, with 8 bases that match TRBD1. The length of the CDR3 is 14 residues. Germline CDR1 is SEHNR and CDR2 is FQNEAQ (reference sequence). V was pared by 5 bases and J by 8 bases, with 10 bases of the junction left unmatched. The CDR3 sequence: CASSLQDRAGGYTF. CDR3 coding DNA: TGTGCCAGCAGCCTCCAGGACAGGGCGGGGGGCTACACCTTC.

Only a few counts were recorded for this clone. The J gene is TRBJ1-1, the V gene TRBV5-1, with TRBD1 matching 9 bases. Germline V gene sequence: CDR1 SGHRS, CDR2 YFSETQ. This CDR3 is built from 15 residues. V lost 2 bases to trimming and J lost 4 bases; unmatched junction nucleotides: 6. The CDR3 bases are TGCGCCAGCAGCTTAGACAGGGGGGTTGGCACTGAAGCTTTCTTT. Encoded protein: CASSLDRGVGTEAFF.

This chain links TRBV4-2 with TRBJ1-2; 7 bases match TRBD1. The CDR3 is 15 amino acids. Germline V gene lookup returns CDR1 LGHNA and CDR2 YNFKEQ. The ends lost 1 base at V and 8 bases at J; junction bases unmatched: 10. Written as DNA, the CDR3 is TGTGCCAGCAGCCAAGTTGGAACAGGGGAGCGGGGCTACACCTTC. Protein: CASSQVGTGERGYTF.

The V and J genes are TRBV6-5 and TRBJ2-7, with TRBD1 identical over 10 bases. CDR1 is MNHEY and CDR2 is SVGAGI in the germline V gene. Trimming cost V 4 bases and J 3 bases; bases outside gene matches: 6. This CDR3 is 15 amino acids long. The CDR3 region has the DNA TGTGCCAGCAGTTCCGGACAGGGGGGGATCTACGAGCAGTACTTC. Its translation is CASSSGQGGIYEQYF.

The V and J genes are TRBV12-3 or TRBV12-4 and TRBJ2-7, with a possible D match to TRBD1 (5 bases). Trimming removed 5 bases from V and 9 bases from J, with 17 bases in between. This CDR3 has 13 residues. CDR3 loop: CASSGALGLGQYF. The CDR3 DNA is TGTGCCAGCAGTGGGGCGTTGGGGCTAGGGCAGTACTTC.

This rearrangement joins TRBV7-2 to TRBJ2-2; the D is unclear. Between the trimmed V and J ends, which lost 6 bases and 2 bases, there was a span of 7 bases. This CDR3 spans 13 amino acids. Per germline, CDR1 SGHTA and CDR2 FQGNSA. The CDR3 reads CASRGPNTGELFF. The CDR3 DNA reads TGTGCCAGCAGGGGTCCAAACACCGGGGAGCTGTTTTTT.

This clone was recorded only once. This rearrangement joins TRBV2 to TRBJ2-2; D gene uncertain. Between the trimmed V and J ends, which lost 6 bases and 5 bases, there was a span of 16 bases. This CDR3 is built from 15 residues. Germline V gene data show CDR1 as SNHLY and CDR2 as FYNNEI. CDR3 nucleotide sequence: TGTGCCAGCAGCCCCACCCGGAGTAGTACCGGGGAGCTGTTTTTT. Encoded protein: CASSPTRSSTGELFF. Drawing the rest from reference TRBV2 and TRBJ2-2, the complete variable domain is EPEVTQTPSHQVTQMGQEVILRCVPISNHLYFYWYRQILGQKVEFLVSFYNNEISEKSEIFDDQFSVERPDGSNFTLKIRSTKLEDSAMYFCASSPTRSSTGELFFGEGSRLTVL.

The rearrangement joins TRBV24-1 to TRBJ2-3; tentatively, D is TRBD1 (6 bases). The CDR3 is 19 amino acids. Germline V lookup: CDR1 KGHDR, CDR2 SFDVKD. V gave up 3 bases and J gave up 0 bases, with 21 bases separating them. Here the CDR3 DNA reads TGTGCCACCAGTGATCAGAGCTTCTTCCCAGGGGCTAGCACAGATACGCAGTATTTT. Encoded protein: CATSDQSFFPGASTDTQYF.

This chain connects TRBV7-2 to TRBJ1-5; D is undetermined. Trimming shortened V by 1 base and J by 5 bases, and 9 bases separated the two germline ends. Germline CDR1 reads SGHTA; CDR2 reads FQGNSA. The CDR3 length is 14 residues. The CDR3 DNA is TGTGCCAGCAGCTTAGGGGGTATGGATCAGCCCCAGCATTTT. Translated, it gives CASSLGGMDQPQHF.

This sequence joins TRBV11-2 and TRBJ1-4; D unclear. CDR3 size: 13 residues. The V end lost 5 bases, the J end lost 5 bases, and 9 bases lay between the germline ends. Germline V gene lookup returns CDR1 SGHAT and CDR2 FQNNGV. The CDR3 coding sequence is TGTGCCAGCAGCCAAAGATGGAATGAAAAACTGTTTTTT. This codes for CASSQRWNEKLFF.

The chain has TRBV9 and TRBJ1-6; D is ambiguous. The CDR3 is 16 amino acids. Trimming cost V 4 bases and J 6 bases, with 17 bases left between them. Germline CDR1 reads SGDLS; CDR2 reads YYNGEE. The CDR3 region has the DNA TGTGCCAGCAGCTTATACCGCACGGCTACTAATTCACCCCTCCACTTT. Amino acid sequence: CASSLYRTATNSPLHF.

Remarks on this clone: Other DNA sequences in the same sample also yield this CDR3. The chain joins TRBV4-2 to TRBJ2-7; D gene uncertain. This CDR3 has 13 amino acids. V dropped 3 bases and J dropped 1 base, with 7 bases sitting between them. Germline lookup yields CDR1 LGHNA and CDR2 YNFKEQ. In DNA form, the CDR3 reads TGTGCCAGCAGCCAGGACCGATCCTACGAGCAGTACTTC. The encoded protein is CASSQDRSYEQYF.

This chain links TRBV7-9 with TRBJ1-1, with D possibly matching TRBD1 (5 bases). The CDR3 has 14 residues. Germline V gene data show CDR1 as SEHNR and CDR2 as FQNEAQ (reference sequence). Trimming pared 1 base from V and 2 bases from J, leaving 8 bases between. CDR3 sequence (DNA): TGTGCCAGCAGCTTAGGACAGACCAACACTGAAGCTTTCTTT. It specifies CASSLGQTNTEAFF.

The chain recombines TRBV6-5 with TRBJ2-7; 7 nucleotides align to TRBD1. This CDR3 comprises 15 residues. Germline values: CDR1 MNHEY, CDR2 SVGAGI. With 2 bases clipped from V and 0 bases from J, the junction kept 4 bases outside the gene matches. CDR3 loop: CASSYVAGGSYEQYF. CDR3 DNA sequence: TGTGCCAGCAGTTACGTGGCAGGGGGCTCCTACGAGCAGTACTTC.

There are a few counts of this clone. The V gene is TRBV9, the J gene TRBJ1-5; D uncertain. Looked up from germline, CDR1 is SGDLS and CDR2 is YYNGEE. There are 15 residues in the CDR3. V shed 4 bases and J shed 0 bases, with 11 bases lying between them. For the CDR3, the DNA is TGTGCCAGCAGCCCCCTCGGGGATAGCAATCAGCCCCAGCATTTT. It specifies CASSPLGDSNQPQHF.

The chain carries TRBV27 and TRBJ2-5, with TRBD1 matching 8 bases. The germline CDR1 and CDR2 sequences are MNHEY and SMNVEV (reference sequence). This CDR3 comprises 17 residues. After removal of 2 bases from V and 4 bases from J, the junction contained 12 bases not matched to a gene. CDR3 sequence (DNA): TGTGCCAGCAGTTTAGGGCCGGACAGGGAGGTTGGAGAGACCCAGTACTTC. Protein sequence: CASSLGPDREVGETQYF.

J is TRBJ1-2 and V is TRBV28; D gene ambiguous. Trimming pared 4 bases from V and 3 bases from J, leaving 6 bases between. The germline V gene encodes CDR1 MDHEN and CDR2 SYDVKM. This CDR3 has 12 residues. This CDR3 is CASSYPYYGYTF. Written as DNA, the CDR3 is TGTGCCAGCAGTTATCCCTACTATGGCTACACCTTC.

The chain joins TRBV9 to TRBJ2-2, with D possibly called TRBD1 or TRBD2 (5 bases each). The V gene lost 8 bases and the J gene lost 7 bases, with 18 bases spanning the gap. The CDR3 has 14 residues. Germline V gene data show CDR1 as SGDLS and CDR2 as YYNGEE. The CDR3 DNA is TGTGCCAGTGGAGGCAGGGCAACGATCGGGGAGCTGTTTTTT. Its protein product is CASGGRATIGELFF.